This T cell receptor beta chain derives from a study of cytomegalovirus exposure and HLA in healthy donors. Overall study: The 95 to 150 validation repertoires were produced on the same platform as the roughly 720 repertoires of the first cohort. This was reported in a later analysis. The study's findings and limits: As was reported, the classifier diagnosed cytomegalovirus status with high specificity and sensitivity. The study listed roughly 150 cytomegalovirus-associated TCR beta chains. In vitro data verified three CMV-associated chains as specific for CMV antigens.

Comments on this clone: What it binds is unknown.

Assay used: immunoSEQ multiplex PCR; TCRdb lists only in-frame clones, some missing. This table has 35,000 to 40,000 clones, 80% to 95% appearing once. The CDR3 length is 14 residues. Germline CDR1 is MNHEY and CDR2 is SMNVEV (reference sequence). Germline trimming cut 6 bases from V and 5 bases from J; bases unmatched to any gene: 6. This TCR was sampled from a man between 18 and 35 years old in good health and CMV-seronegative. The genes are TRBV27 and TRBJ1-4; 7 bases match TRBD1. The sequenced material came from PBMCs. CDR3 protein: CASSRDRKNEKLFF. Written as DNA, the CDR3 is TGTGCCAGCAGCCGGGACAGAAAAAATGAAAAACTGTTTTTT.